The 3 T cell receptor beta chains in this list originate from one sample, sequenced in a study of cytomegalovirus exposure and HLA in healthy donors. It was with 60 Vbeta and 13 Jbeta primers that the PCR ran. Clones were read by immunoSEQ multiplex PCR, and TCRdb kept only the in-frame ones, dropping some. The data show some 110,000 clones, about 80% seen once. The sequenced material came from PBMCs. All receptors derive from a woman in her thirties or forties in good health and CMV-seronegative.

The chain uses TRBV19 and TRBJ2-3; 8 bases line up with TRBD2. V lost 2 bases to trimming and J lost 2 bases; unmatched junction nucleotides: 3. Germline V gene lookup returns CDR1 LNHDA and CDR2 SQIVND (reference sequence). There are 15 residues in the CDR3. The CDR3 protein is CASSILAGTTDTQYF. CDR3 DNA: TGTGCCAGTAGTATACTAGCGGGTACCACAGATACGCAGTATTTT. Drawing the rest from reference TRBV19 and TRBJ2-3, the complete variable domain is DGGITQSPKYLFRKEGQNVTLSCEQNLNHDAMYWYRQDPGQGLRLIYYSQIVNDFQKGDIAEGYSVSREKKESFPLTVTSAQKNPTAFYLCASSILAGTTDTQYFGPGTRLTVL.

This clone was seen only a few times. The DNA for the CDR3 is TGTGCCAGCAGCCATGACGGACTAGCCCAAGATACGCAGTATTTT. It encodes CASSHDGLAQDTQYF. V gene TRBV11-2 combines with J gene TRBJ2-3; 8 bases match TRBD2. The germline V gene encodes CDR1 SGHAT and CDR2 FQNNGV. The CDR3 has 15 amino acids. With 5 bases clipped from V and 5 bases from J, the junction kept 9 bases outside the gene matches.

V usage is TRBV7-2 and J usage is TRBJ2-7; TRBD2 might be the D (6 bases). The CDR3 is made up of 15 amino acids. Germline V gene sequence: CDR1 SGHTA, CDR2 FQGNSA. V was cut by 0 bases and J by 4 bases, with 13 bases left in between. The CDR3 sequence is CASSLARESGYEQYF. CDR3 sequence (DNA): TGTGCCAGCAGCTTAGCTAGAGAGAGCGGGTACGAGCAGTACTTC.